This T cell receptor (beta chain) came from a study of cytomegalovirus exposure and HLA in healthy donors (dated by TCRdb to 2015 to 2018). In terms of the full investigation: According to an earlier analysis of several hundred of the donors, about 170 million T cells yielded over 100 million unique TCR beta sequences and about 300 Gb of sequence data. An early release covering 550 to 700 HLA-typed donors comprised about 300 gigabases of sequencing data and approximately 85 million unique TCR sequences. The genetic ancestry cluster associated with self-reported Caucasian donors included 70% to 85% of the 350 to 500 genotyped donors. The aim of the study was to test whether cataloging public T cell receptors could identify signatures of past pathogen exposure. Using immunosequencing, the study profiled T cell repertoires from about 650 subjects and related those repertoires to cytomegalovirus serostatus. A separate validation cohort of 100 to 150 different subjects was used in addition to the roughly 620-subject first cohort. The study combined high-throughput TCR immunosequencing, statistical association of individual TCRs with disease status, and machine learning to predict cytomegalovirus infection status. To study patterns of TCR occurrence, a later analysis re-analyzed previously published TCR beta repertoires from 600 to 750 donors and added high-resolution HLA genotyping. Rather than using new phenotypic data, the later analysis identified candidate immune exposures from TCR beta sequences and from how often those sequences occurred across donors. An earlier analysis of several hundred of the donors applied high-throughput TCR beta sequencing to assess whether each TCR beta V gene segment acted as functional or pseudogenic. Donor age, sex, ethnicity and CMV serostatus were collected together with the repertoire data. In a later genetic analysis, genome-wide SNP genotypes for about three fifths of the roughly 670 donors were used, and that subset was treated as a discovery cohort. All discovery cohort repertoires had been generated on a single sequencing platform. Class I and class II HLA loci were covered by the typing at four-digit resolution. The number of donors typed differed by locus, with about 629-640 for A, B, C, DRB1 and DQB1, more than 500 for DQA1, 606 for DPA1, and some 450 for DPB1. Roughly 5 DR-DQ haplotypes were treated as single units for association and clustering because of strong linkage in the cohort. On average, about 240,000 unique TCR beta nucleotide sequences were sequenced per donor among roughly 430 genotyped donors of the cohort, with around 19% of those sequences being non-productive. Summary of the overall study and its limitations: Most TCR sequences were seen in very few donors, while some public TCRs were found in many individuals. In a later analysis, HLA-associated TCR beta chains showed more clonal expansion and lower generation probabilities than non-associated chains that were equally common. In an earlier analysis of approximately 600 of the donors, most TCR beta V segments were observed in productive rearrangements about 87% or about 30% of the time, broadly matching IMGT annotations. According to a later analysis, TCR association rates differed among HLA loci, with DRB1 alleles showing the most associated TCRs and HLA-C alleles showing the fewest. Because counts were too low, seventeen rarely observed V segments, including chromosome 9 orphons, were excluded from the earlier analysis of around 590 of the donors. This cohort had only TCR beta chains sequenced, and the lack of alpha or paired-chain data limited which features could be detected. In vitro tests confirmed that a few of the cytomegalovirus-associated TCR beta chains recognize cytomegalovirus antigens. The sequencing pipeline was judged likely to have produced a cluster of highly shared sequence variants as a technical artifact. Several of the top co-occurrence clusters appeared to be linked to parvovirus B19, influenza, CMV and Epstein-Barr virus, according to a later analysis. A later genetic analysis associated a missense DCLRE1C variant with V-gene and J-gene trimming of TCR beta chains, and an independent cohort replicated the association. Because HLA typing was unavailable for some donors at each locus, only the typed subset was used in association tests. Cytomegalovirus status was reported to be diagnosed by the classifier with high specificity and sensitivity in both the original and validation cohorts. Correlated functional status among segregating V segments might reflect linkage disequilibrium, but an unknown experimental factor could not be ruled out. A further reported finding was that TCR beta sequences accurately predicted the HLA-A and HLA-B alleles for most subjects in the first cohort. According to a later analysis, most CMV-associated TCR beta chains appeared to be HLA-restricted, and the HLA associations seemed to be driven largely by CMV exposure. Strong co-occurrence of HLA alleles, especially DR and DQ, made assigning TCR associations to individual alleles difficult. According to a later genetic analysis, donors in an Asian-associated ancestry cluster had fewer N-insertions in productive TCRs than the approximately 690-donor mean. Some IMGT-functional V segments, including TRBV6-2 and TRBV6-3, could not be told apart with the 87-base-pair reads, so those segments were excluded. The authors suggested that the approach could potentially be extended to other disease states and immunological phenotypes. In the study, roughly 160 TCR beta chains were listed as associated with cytomegalovirus. Sequencing depth was assumed to be roughly uniform across donors in the presence/absence analyses, though that assumption may not hold. Specific HLA alleles were associated with 15,000 to 20,000 TCR beta sequences at a false discovery rate of 0.05 in a later analysis. The only immune exposure information available for the cohort was CMV serostatus.

CDR1 MGHDK and CDR2 SYGVNS are derived from the germline V gene. The CDR3 runs 13 residues from the cysteine to the phenylalanine. Only the CDR3 DNA is retained, 39 bases long and in frame from the first base. Trimming takes 5 bases from V and 3 bases from J, and the germline ends sit 11 bases apart. Points on this clone: It has no known antigen specificity. No base quality information exists; no much larger clone differs at one position.

Receptor amplification or capture employed the immunoSEQ multiplex PCR assay. The multiplex PCR relied on a mix of 60 forward primers for TCR Vbeta segments and 13 reverse primers for TCR Jbeta segments. The CDR3 region of rearranged TCR beta genes was amplified from genomic DNA by a multiplex PCR assay. The Illumina HiSeq System was used to sequence the amplified TCR beta libraries as 87-base-pair reads. The published analysis was carried out like this. A later analysis counted tens of millions of unique TCR beta chains across the 666 repertoires, and about 10 million of these chains were shared by at least two donors. Raw reads were error-corrected and collapsed into unique sequences by a nearest-neighbor algorithm in which closely related sequences were merged to remove PCR and sequencing errors. V, D and J gene segments were assigned by aligning CDR3 sequences to IMGT reference sequences. For a sequence to be retained, at least a six-nucleotide match to both a V gene segment and a J gene segment was required. Rearrangements were classified as productive when the CDR3 lacked stop codons and remained in frame with V and J, and all other rearrangements were classified as non-productive. CDR3 was defined according to IMGT convention as the region running from the second conserved V-encoded cysteine to the conserved J-encoded phenylalanine. In an earlier analysis of around 540 of the donors, sequences lacking an unambiguous match to a single V gene segment were excluded. An earlier analysis of fewer than 750 of the donors called V segments functional above 56.7% productive rearrangements and segregating when the between-donor standard deviation exceeded 5%. A statistical classification framework was built for diagnosing cytomegalovirus status from the catalog of TCR beta chain sequences. In a later analysis, TCR nucleotide sequences were compared against IMGT/GENE-DB human TR gene sequences so that V and J genes could be assigned. Using the TCRdist pipeline, a later analysis assigned CDR3 sequences along with most-parsimonious VDJ recombination scenarios. In a later analysis, each TCR beta chain was defined by its CDR3 amino acid sequence together with its V-gene family, and reads lacking a unique V-gene family were excluded. To address suspected cross-contamination and a sequencing artifact, a later analysis removed a few hundred highly shared, low-generation-probability nucleotide sequences. In a later analysis, a clonal expansion index was calculated for each public chain from normalized within-repertoire ranks of inferred template counts. A later analysis computed generation probabilities with a VDJ recombination model fitted to out-of-frame rearrangements, and checked the results against IGoR. In a later analysis, hypergeometric tests were used to score TCR-TCR, TCR-HLA and TCR-CMV co-occurrence, with a repertoire-size bias correction applied to TCR pairs. In a later analysis, false discovery rates were estimated by permuting HLA or CMV assignments 20 times. A later analysis grouped co-occurring TCRs with DBSCAN, adding TCRdist sequence similarity when clustering within HLA-allele-positive subsets. Repertoires with fewer than 30,000 or more than 120,000 public chains, plus five repertoires with anomalous nucleotide sharing, were excluded from co-occurrence clustering. Drawn from immuneACCESS, this table holds only the in-frame rearrangements with V and J called that TCRdb kept. Clones are partly lost; checked studies trace under half to an unresolved V gene and leave the rest unexplained. V and J calls and clone size are those listed in that table; D and trimming were worked out from the DNA. The table for this sample lists approximately 150,000 clones; 76% of them were counted only once. The ten largest clones take up more than 3% of the sample.

The cohort comprised around 700 healthy bone marrow donors. At the time of sampling, all cohort members were nominally healthy, though unrecorded immune exposures were likely present. The donor tested CMV seronegative, placing the donor among the roughly 400 seronegative members of the cohort. A peripheral blood sample was collected from each donor, and TCR beta sequencing was performed on peripheral blood mononuclear cells. The Qiagen DNeasy Blood Extraction Kit was used to extract genomic DNA from the blood cell samples. This sequence was found in a male donor in good health and CMV-seronegative. The sample consisted of PBMCs. The chain uses TRBV25-1 and TRBJ2-7, with TRBD1 as a weak D call on 5 bases. DNA sequence: TGTGCCAGCAGTAGGGGCGGATTCTACGAGCAGTACTTC. Translated, it reads CASSRGGFYEQYF.